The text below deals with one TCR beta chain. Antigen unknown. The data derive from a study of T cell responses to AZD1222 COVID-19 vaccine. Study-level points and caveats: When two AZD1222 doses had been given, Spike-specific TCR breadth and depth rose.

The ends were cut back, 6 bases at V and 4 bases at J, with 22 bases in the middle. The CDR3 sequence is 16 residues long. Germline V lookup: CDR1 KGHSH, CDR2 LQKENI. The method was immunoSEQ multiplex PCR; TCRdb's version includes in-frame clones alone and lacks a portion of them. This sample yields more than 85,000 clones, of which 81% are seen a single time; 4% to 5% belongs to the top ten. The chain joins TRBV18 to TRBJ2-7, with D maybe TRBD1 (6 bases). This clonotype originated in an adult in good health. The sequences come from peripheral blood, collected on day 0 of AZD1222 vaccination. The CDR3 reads CASSPFRSGQKYEQYF. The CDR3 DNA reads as TGTGCCAGCTCGCCCTTTCGGTCGGGACAAAAATACGAGCAGTACTTC.